The TCR beta chain described here comes from a study of shared clonotypes between healthy human individuals. Study-level points and caveats: The study drew on few donors, limiting represented genetic and exposure-history diversity. In a few donors, around 5% of naive CD4 clonotypes appeared in common.

Germline assignment: CDR1 MGHRA and CDR2 YSYEKL. V dropped 0 bases and J dropped 12; count of bases not matched to a gene: 8. The CDR3 sequence is 14 residues long. Comment on this clone: Its antigen is unidentified.

Naivety among CD8 cells was defined by CD45RO negativity and positive CCR7 selection, thereby excluding terminally differentiated effector memory CD45RA+ cells. Sequencing used immunoSEQ multiplex PCR; TCRdb keeps in-frame clones, though not all of them. This sample has about 1,900,000 clones, with around 96% found just once. The sequenced material came from naive CD8+ T cells sorted from blood. This receptor was identified in a man in his late teens or twenties in good health. The J gene is TRBJ2-7, the V gene TRBV4-1; the match to TRBD2 covers 10 bases. CDR3 coding DNA: TGCGCCAGCAGCCAAGATAAACTAGCGGGGTTCACGTACTTC. Translating it yields CASSQDKLAGFTYF.